This entry features one TCR beta chain sequence. The specificity of this receptor is unknown. No base quality values were provided; no much bigger clone lies one nucleotide off. TCRbeta CDR3 regions were amplified from genomic DNA by means of the immunoSEQ Assay, a bias-controlled multiplex PCR. Per the original workflow: Nucleated cell counts per sample were estimated from amplification of reference gene primers within the assay. To quantify the absolute abundance of each unique TCRbeta CDR3 rearrangement, sequence reads were collapsed and filtered. For each sample, productive Simpson clonality was calculated as the square root of Simpson's diversity index across productive rearrangements. TCRdb provides this immuneACCESS table in a form limited to in-frame rearrangements. Some clones are lacking; in checked studies, under half of them reflect an unresolved V gene, and why the rest are absent is not known. For V, J and clone size, that table is used; D and trimming come from the DNA. Recorded for this sample are 120,000 to 150,000 clones; around 82% of them occurred a single time. Jointly, the top ten make up 4.2% of the sample.

The collaborating institutions used their own protocols to collect whole blood in K2EDTA tubes. For TCRbeta analysis, collaborators shipped samples in one of three forms: frozen whole blood, isolated PBMCs, or DNA extracted from either of those sample types. The data stem from a study of blood T cell repertoires in COVID-19 (TCRdb year 2020). Study-wide context: Samples from collaborators originated in the United States, Italy and Spain and spanned both the acute and convalescent phases of COVID-19. The prospective study material was composed of cDNA or gDNA derived from T cells, B-cell-depleted T cells, or PBMCs. The dataset comprised deeply sampled blood TCRbeta repertoires from subjects exposed to, actively infected with, or recovered from COVID-19. The repertoires were made available in a free public database intended to serve as a resource for research on the immune response to SARS-CoV-2. The samples were drawn from the first 160 participants of the ongoing ImmuneRACE study and from 950 to 1,500 subjects provided by 6 global collaborators. Nearly every sample came with metadata listing a de-identified subject ID, COVID-19 status, age in years and sex. Where HLA class I and class II types were available, the types were taken from metadata supplied by the sample provider, not from assay-based typing.

The research as a whole found: The quantity of clinical and demographic metadata differed by source and by participant and was supplied without curation.

According to the germline V gene, CDR1 reads SNHLY and CDR2 reads FYNNEI. The junction shows trimming of 10 bases on V and 1 base on J, and the gene matches do not reach 7 bases of it. From cysteine to phenylalanine, the CDR3 is 13 amino acids long. The CDR3 DNA has 39 bases and is translated from base 1. The sequence was collected from a man between 60 and 75 years old with acute or convalescent COVID-19. The rearrangement combines TRBV2 with TRBJ2-7, with 7 central nucleotides matching TRBD2. The source material was peripheral blood. In nucleotide form, the sequence is TGTGCCACTGGCGGGGGACGTTCCTACGAGCAGTACTTC. This is translated as CATGGGRSYEQYF. Reference TRBV2 and TRBJ2-7 genes cover what lies past the CDR3, so the full variable domain is EPEVTQTPSHQVTQMGQEVILRCVPISNHLYFYWYRQILGQKVEFLVSFYNNEISEKSEIFDDQFSVERPDGSNFTLKIRSTKLEDSAMYFCATGGGRSYEQYFGPGTRLTVT.